These T cell receptor beta chains were read from a single sample in a study of shared clonotypes between healthy human individuals. Sequencing used immunoSEQ multiplex PCR; TCRdb keeps in-frame clones, though not all of them. The repertoire holds 760,000 or so clones, with 90% to 98% as singletons. The source material was naive CD8+ T cells sorted from blood. The source of these receptors is a man aged 30 to 45 in good health. Both conserved end residues are part of each CDR3. D genes are given only for firm matches. Not all rows give a size; the values are once, few, many and, for expanded clones, a class.

J: TRBJ2-1
D: -
V: TRBV4-1
size: once
CDR3: CASSLAIYNEQFF
DNA: TGCGCCAGCAGCCTAGCGATCTACAATGAGCAGTTCTTC

J: TRBJ2-7
D: -
V: TRBV27
size: -
CDR3: CASSLAPDLYEQYF
DNA: TGTGCCAGCAGTTTAGCCCCGGACTTATACGAGCAGTACTTC

J: TRBJ2-7
D: -
V: TRBV7-9
size: -
CDR3: CASSPEAETYEQYF
DNA: TGTGCCAGCAGCCCGGAGGCCGAGACCTACGAGCAGTACTTC

J: TRBJ1-1
D: -
V: TRBV6-6
size: -
CDR3: CASSYSRQLNTEAFF
DNA: TGTGCCAGCAGTTACTCGAGACAGCTAAACACTGAAGCTTTCTTT

J: TRBJ2-1
D: -
V: TRBV19
size: once
CDR3: CASSTGTYYNEQFF
DNA: TGTGCCAGTAGCACCGGGACTTACTACAATGAGCAGTTCTTC

J: TRBJ2-7
D: -
V: TRBV7-2
size: -
CDR3: CASSSRADSYEQYF
DNA: TGTGCCAGCAGCTCCAGGGCGGATTCCTACGAGCAGTACTTC

J: TRBJ2-1
D: -
V: TRBV10-2
size: -
CDR3: CASSESRPSGGDYNEQFF
DNA: TGCGCCAGCAGTGAGTCCCGTCCTTCGGGGGGCGACTACAATGAGCAGTTCTTC

J: TRBJ2-3
D: TRBD1
V: TRBV14
size: -
CDR3: CASSSGQGADTQYF
DNA: TGTGCCAGCAGCTCGGGACAGGGGGCAGATACGCAGTATTTT

J: TRBJ2-1
D: TRBD1
V: TRBV5-5
size: -
CDR3: CASSLAGQGAFNEQFF
DNA: TGTGCCAGCAGCTTGGCGGGACAGGGGGCCTTCAATGAGCAGTTCTTC

J: TRBJ2-1
D: TRBD2
V: TRBV10-2
size: -
CDR3: CASNPLADNEQFF
DNA: TGCGCCAGCAACCCCCTAGCGGATAATGAGCAGTTCTTC

J: TRBJ1-2
D: -
V: TRBV30
size: -
CDR3: CAWTLPGNGYTF
DNA: TGTGCCTGGACTTTACCCGGGAATGGCTACACCTTC

J: TRBJ2-3
D: TRBD2
V: TRBV5-1
size: once
CDR3: CASSLSSGFTDTQYF
DNA: TGCGCCAGCAGCTTGTCTAGCGGATTCACAGATACGCAGTATTTT

J: TRBJ2-1
D: -
V: TRBV29-1
size: -
CDR3: CSVDVHEQFF
DNA: TGCAGCGTTGACGTGCATGAGCAGTTCTTC

J: TRBJ2-1
D: -
V: TRBV15
size: once
CDR3: CATSSRGDEQFF
DNA: TGTGCCACCAGCAGTCGGGGCGATGAGCAGTTCTTC

J: TRBJ2-1
D: -
V: TRBV28
size: -
CDR3: CASSFAGGPGGEQFF
DNA: TGTGCCAGCAGTTTTGCGGGCGGGCCGGGCGGTGAGCAGTTCTTC

J: TRBJ2-7
D: -
V: TRBV29-1
size: -
CDR3: CSVEFTGTPYEQYF
DNA: TGCAGCGTTGAATTTACAGGGACTCCCTACGAGCAGTACTTC

J: TRBJ2-2
D: -
V: TRBV7-9
size: -
CDR3: CASSSPQGTNTGELFF
DNA: TGTGCCAGCAGCTCCCCGCAGGGGACGAACACCGGGGAGCTGTTTTTT

J: TRBJ2-2
D: -
V: TRBV7-9
size: -
CDR3: CASSSGMEGPGELFF
DNA: TGTGCCAGCAGCTCTGGTATGGAAGGACCCGGGGAGCTGTTTTTT

J: TRBJ2-2
D: -
V: TRBV2
size: -
CDR3: CASSDRRGELFF
DNA: TGTGCCAGCAGCGACCGGAGGGGGGAGCTGTTTTTT

J: TRBJ2-3
D: TRBD2
V: TRBV5-1
size: -
CDR3: CASSLATSGTWADTQYF
DNA: TGCGCCAGCAGCTTGGCGACTAGCGGGACGTGGGCAGATACGCAGTATTTT

J: TRBJ2-7
D: -
V: TRBV6-1
size: -
CDR3: CASSGRSSYEQYF
DNA: TGTGCCAGCAGTGGGAGGAGCTCCTACGAGCAGTACTTC

J: TRBJ2-7
D: -
V: TRBV7-3
size: -
CDR3: CASSQLPSENYEQYF
DNA: TGTGCCAGCAGCCAGTTGCCTAGCGAGAACTACGAGCAGTACTTC

J: TRBJ2-1
D: -
V: TRBV21-1
size: -
CDR3: CASSKKKIGNSYNEQFF
DNA: TGTGCCAGCAGCAAAAAAAAGATTGGAAACTCCTACAATGAGCAGTTCTTC

J: TRBJ2-7
D: -
V: TRBV19
size: -
CDR3: CASSPGTYEQYF
DNA: TGTGCCAGTAGTCCCGGGACCTACGAGCAGTACTTC

J: TRBJ1-2
D: TRBD1
V: TRBV11-2
size: -
CDR3: CASSLVGTASYGYTF
DNA: TGTGCCAGCAGCTTAGTTGGGACAGCTTCATATGGCTACACCTTC

J: TRBJ1-1
D: -
V: TRBV7-9
size: -
CDR3: CASSLGRGEAFF
DNA: TGTGCCAGCAGCTTAGGTAGGGGAGAAGCTTTCTTT

J: TRBJ2-3
D: -
V: TRBV4-1
size: -
CDR3: CASSPGPGTDTQYF
DNA: TGCGCCAGCAGCCCAGGACCGGGCACAGATACGCAGTATTTT

J: TRBJ2-7
D: -
V: TRBV28
size: -
CDR3: CASLRGYEQYF
DNA: TGTGCCAGCCTTCGAGGTTACGAGCAGTACTTC

J: TRBJ2-3
D: -
V: TRBV11-1
size: -
CDR3: CASSLESTDTQYF
DNA: TGTGCCAGCAGCTTGGAAAGCACAGATACGCAGTATTTT

J: TRBJ2-6
D: TRBD1
V: TRBV7-9
size: -
CDR3: CASTWDRGSGANVLTF
DNA: TGTGCCAGCACCTGGGACAGGGGGTCTGGGGCCAACGTCCTGACTTTC

J: TRBJ2-1
D: -
V: TRBV7-9
size: -
CDR3: CASSSPQGYNEQFF
DNA: TGTGCCAGCAGTTCCCCCCAGGGCTACAATGAGCAGTTCTTC

J: TRBJ1-1
D: -
V: TRBV5-1
size: -
CDR3: CASRTQAGNTEAFF
DNA: TGCGCCAGCAGAACGCAAGCGGGGAACACTGAAGCTTTCTTT

J: TRBJ2-2
D: TRBD1
V: TRBV27
size: -
CDR3: CASSHQGAMSTGELFF
DNA: TGTGCCAGCAGTCACCAGGGGGCAATGAGTACCGGGGAGCTGTTTTTT

J: TRBJ2-7
D: TRBD2
V: TRBV19
size: -
CDR3: CASKFSVAGSYEQYF
DNA: TGTGCCAGTAAATTTTCGGTAGCGGGATCTTACGAGCAGTACTTC

J: TRBJ2-7
D: TRBD1
V: TRBV28
size: -
CDR3: CASSFRQGEMGYEQYF
DNA: TGTGCCAGCAGTTTCCGACAGGGGGAAATGGGGTACGAGCAGTACTTC

J: TRBJ1-1
D: -
V: TRBV11-2
size: -
CDR3: CASSYDSEAFF
DNA: TGTGCCAGCAGCTACGACAGCGAAGCTTTCTTT

J: TRBJ2-2
D: -
V: TRBV28
size: -
CDR3: CASWSRQRNTGELFF
DNA: TGTGCCAGCTGGTCCCGACAGAGAAACACCGGGGAGCTGTTTTTT